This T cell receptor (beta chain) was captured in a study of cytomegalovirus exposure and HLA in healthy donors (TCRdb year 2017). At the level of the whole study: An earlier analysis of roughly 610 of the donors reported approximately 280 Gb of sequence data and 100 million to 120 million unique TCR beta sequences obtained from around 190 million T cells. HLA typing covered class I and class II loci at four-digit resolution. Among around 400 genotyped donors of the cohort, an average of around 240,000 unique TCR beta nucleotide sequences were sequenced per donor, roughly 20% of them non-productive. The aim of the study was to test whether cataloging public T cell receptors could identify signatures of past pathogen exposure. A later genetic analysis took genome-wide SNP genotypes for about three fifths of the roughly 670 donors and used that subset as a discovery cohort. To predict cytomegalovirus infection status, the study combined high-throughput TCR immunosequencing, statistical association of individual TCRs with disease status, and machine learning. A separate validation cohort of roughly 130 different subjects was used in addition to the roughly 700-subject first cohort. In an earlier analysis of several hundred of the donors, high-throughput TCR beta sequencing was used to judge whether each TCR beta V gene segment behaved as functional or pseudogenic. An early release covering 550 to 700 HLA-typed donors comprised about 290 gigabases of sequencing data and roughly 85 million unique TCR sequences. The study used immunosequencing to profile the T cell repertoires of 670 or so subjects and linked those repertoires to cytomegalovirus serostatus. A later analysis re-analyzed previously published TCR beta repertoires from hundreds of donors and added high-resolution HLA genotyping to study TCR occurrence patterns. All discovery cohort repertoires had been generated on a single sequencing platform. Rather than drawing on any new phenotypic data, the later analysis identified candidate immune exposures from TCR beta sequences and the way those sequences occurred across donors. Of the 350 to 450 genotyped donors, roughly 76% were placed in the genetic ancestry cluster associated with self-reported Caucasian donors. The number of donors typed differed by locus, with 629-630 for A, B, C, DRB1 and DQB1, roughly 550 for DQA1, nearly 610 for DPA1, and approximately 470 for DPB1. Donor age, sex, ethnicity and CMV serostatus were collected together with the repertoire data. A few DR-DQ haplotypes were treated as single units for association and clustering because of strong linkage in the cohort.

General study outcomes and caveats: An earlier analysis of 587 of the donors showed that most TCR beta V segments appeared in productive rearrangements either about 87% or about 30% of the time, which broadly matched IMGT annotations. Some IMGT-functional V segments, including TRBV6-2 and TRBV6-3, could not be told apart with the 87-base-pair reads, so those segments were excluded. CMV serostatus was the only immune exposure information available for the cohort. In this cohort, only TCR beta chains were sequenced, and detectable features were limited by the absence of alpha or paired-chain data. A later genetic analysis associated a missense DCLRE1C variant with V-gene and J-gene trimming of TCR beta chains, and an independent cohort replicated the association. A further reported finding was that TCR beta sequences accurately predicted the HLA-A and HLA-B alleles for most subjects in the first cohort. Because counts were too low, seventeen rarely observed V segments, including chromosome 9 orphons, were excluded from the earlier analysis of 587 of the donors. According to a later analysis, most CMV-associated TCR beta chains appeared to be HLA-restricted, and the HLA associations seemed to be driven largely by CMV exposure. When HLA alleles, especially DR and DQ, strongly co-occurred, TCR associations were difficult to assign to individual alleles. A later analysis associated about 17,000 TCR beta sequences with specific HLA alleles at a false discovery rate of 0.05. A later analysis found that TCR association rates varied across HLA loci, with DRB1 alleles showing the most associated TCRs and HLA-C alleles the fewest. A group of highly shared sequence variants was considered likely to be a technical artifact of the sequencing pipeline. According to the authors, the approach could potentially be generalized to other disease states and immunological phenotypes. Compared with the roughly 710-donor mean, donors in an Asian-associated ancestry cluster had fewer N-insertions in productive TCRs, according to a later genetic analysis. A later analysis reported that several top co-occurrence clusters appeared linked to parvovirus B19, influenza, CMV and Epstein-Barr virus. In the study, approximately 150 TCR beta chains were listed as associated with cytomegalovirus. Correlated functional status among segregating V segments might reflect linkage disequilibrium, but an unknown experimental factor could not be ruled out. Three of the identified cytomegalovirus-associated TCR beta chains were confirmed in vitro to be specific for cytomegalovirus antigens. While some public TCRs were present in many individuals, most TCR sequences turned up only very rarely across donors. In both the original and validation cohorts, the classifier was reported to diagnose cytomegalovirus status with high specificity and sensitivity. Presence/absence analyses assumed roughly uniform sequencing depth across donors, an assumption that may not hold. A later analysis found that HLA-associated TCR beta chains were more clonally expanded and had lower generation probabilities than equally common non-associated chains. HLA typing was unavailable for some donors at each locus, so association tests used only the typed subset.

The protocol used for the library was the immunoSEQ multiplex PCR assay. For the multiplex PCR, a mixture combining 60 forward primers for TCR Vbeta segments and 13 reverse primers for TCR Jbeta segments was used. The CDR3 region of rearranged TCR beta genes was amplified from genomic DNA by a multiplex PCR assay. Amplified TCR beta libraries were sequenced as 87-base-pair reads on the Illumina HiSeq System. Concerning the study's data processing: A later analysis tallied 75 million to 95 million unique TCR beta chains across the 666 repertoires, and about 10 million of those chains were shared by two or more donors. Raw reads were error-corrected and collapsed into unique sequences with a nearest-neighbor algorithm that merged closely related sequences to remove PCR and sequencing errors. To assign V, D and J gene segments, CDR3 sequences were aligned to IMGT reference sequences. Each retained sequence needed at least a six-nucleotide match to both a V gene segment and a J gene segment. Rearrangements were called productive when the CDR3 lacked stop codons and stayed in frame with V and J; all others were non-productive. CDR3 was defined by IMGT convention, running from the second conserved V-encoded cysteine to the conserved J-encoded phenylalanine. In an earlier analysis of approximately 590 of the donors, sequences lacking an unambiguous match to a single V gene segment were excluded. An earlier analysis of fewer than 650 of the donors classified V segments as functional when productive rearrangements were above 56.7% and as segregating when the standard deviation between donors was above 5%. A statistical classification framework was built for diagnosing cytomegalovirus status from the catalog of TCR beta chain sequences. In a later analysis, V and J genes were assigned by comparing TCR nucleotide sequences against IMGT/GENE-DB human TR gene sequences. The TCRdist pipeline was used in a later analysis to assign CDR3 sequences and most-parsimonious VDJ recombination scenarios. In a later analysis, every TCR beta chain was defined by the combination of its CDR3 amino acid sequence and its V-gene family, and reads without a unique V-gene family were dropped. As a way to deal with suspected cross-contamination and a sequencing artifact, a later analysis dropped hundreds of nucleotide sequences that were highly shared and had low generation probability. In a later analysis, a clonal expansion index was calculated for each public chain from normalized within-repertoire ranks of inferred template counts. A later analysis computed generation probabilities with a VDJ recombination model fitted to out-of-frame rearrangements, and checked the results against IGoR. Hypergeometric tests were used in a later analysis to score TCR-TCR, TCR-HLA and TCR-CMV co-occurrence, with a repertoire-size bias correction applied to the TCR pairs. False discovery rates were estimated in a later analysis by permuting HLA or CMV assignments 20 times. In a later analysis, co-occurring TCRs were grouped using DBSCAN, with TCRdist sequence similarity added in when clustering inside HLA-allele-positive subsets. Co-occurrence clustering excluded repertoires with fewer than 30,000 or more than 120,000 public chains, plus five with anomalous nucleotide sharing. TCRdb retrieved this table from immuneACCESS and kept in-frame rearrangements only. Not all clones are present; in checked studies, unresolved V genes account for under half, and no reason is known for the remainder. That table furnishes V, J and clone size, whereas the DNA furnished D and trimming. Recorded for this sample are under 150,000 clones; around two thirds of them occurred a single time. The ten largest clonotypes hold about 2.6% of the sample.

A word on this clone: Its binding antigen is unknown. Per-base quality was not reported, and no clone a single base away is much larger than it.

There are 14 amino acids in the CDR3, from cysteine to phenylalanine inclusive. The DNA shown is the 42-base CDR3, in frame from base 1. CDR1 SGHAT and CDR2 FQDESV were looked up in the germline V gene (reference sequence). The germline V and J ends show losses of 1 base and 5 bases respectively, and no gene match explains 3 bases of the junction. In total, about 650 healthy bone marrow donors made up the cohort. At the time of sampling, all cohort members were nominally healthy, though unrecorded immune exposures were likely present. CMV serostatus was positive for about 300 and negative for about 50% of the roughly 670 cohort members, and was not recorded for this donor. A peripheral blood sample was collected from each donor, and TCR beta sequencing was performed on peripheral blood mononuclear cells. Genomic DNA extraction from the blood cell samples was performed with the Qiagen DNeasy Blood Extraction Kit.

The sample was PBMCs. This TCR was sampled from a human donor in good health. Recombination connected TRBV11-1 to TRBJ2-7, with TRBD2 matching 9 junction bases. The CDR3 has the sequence CASSLVAGGHEQYF. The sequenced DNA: TGTGCCAGCAGCTTAGTGGCGGGGGGGCACGAGCAGTACTTC.